The subject of this entry is one T cell receptor (beta chain). Use of 60 Vbeta and 13 Jbeta primers characterized the PCR. Produced via immunoSEQ multiplex PCR; TCRdb's table is partial and in-frame only. The sample totals 50,000 to 70,000 clones. The data stem from a study of cytomegalovirus exposure and HLA in healthy donors. CDR1 is MDHEN, CDR2 SYDVKM, per germline. The CDR3 is 13 amino acids. With 6 bases clipped from V and 12 bases from J, the junction kept 10 bases outside the gene matches. Healthy bone marrow donors made up the donors. The chain carries TRBV28 and TRBJ1-1; 10 bases match TRBD1. This receptor was taken from a young woman in good health and CMV-seronegative. Sequenced material: PBMCs. The CDR3 region is CASSLRTGGWTFF. The DNA of the CDR3 is TGTGCCAGCAGCCTACGGACAGGGGGTTGGACTTTCTTT.